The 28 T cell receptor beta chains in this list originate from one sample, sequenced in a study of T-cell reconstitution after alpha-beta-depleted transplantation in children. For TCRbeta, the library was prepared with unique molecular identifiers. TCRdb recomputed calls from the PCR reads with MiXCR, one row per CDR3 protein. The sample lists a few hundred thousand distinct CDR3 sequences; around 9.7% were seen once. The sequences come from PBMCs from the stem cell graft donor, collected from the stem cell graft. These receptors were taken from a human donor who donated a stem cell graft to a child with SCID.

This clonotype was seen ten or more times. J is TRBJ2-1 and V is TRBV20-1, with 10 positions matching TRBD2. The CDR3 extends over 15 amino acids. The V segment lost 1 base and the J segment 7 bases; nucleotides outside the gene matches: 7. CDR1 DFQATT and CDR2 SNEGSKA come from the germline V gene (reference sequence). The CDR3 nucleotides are TGCAGTGCTAGAGTCCGGACTAGCGGCCTAAATGAGCAGTTCTTC. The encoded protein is CSARVRTSGLNEQFF.

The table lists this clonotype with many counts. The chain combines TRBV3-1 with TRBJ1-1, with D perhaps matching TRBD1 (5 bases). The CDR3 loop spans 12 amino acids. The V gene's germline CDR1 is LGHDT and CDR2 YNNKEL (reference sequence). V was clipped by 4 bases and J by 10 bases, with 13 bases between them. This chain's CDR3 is CASSLPGGGAFF. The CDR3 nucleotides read TGTGCCAGCAGCCTCCCCGGGGGGGGAGCTTTCTTT.

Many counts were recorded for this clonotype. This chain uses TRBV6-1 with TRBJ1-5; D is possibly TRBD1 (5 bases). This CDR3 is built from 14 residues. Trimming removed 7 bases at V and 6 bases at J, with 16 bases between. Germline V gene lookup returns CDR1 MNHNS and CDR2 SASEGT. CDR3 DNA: TGTGCCAGCACCACCGGGACCGAGGCTCAGCCCCAGCATTTT. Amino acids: CASTTGTEAQPQHF.

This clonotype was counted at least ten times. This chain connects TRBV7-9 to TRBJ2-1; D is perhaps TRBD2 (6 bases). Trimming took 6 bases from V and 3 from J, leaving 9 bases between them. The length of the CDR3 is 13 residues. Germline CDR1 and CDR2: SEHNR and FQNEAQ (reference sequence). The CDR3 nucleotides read TGTGCCAGCAGACCGACTAGCTACAATGAGCAGTTCTTC. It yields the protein CASRPTSYNEQFF.

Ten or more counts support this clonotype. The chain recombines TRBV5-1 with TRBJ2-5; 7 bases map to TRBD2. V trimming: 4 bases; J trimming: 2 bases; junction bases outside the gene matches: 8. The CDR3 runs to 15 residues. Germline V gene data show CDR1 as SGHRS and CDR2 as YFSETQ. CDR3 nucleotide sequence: TGCGCCAGCAGCAGCGGGACCACCCAACAAGAGACCCAGTACTTC. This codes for CASSSGTTQQETQYF. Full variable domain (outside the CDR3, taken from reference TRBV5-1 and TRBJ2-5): KAGVTQTPRYLIKTRGQQVTLSCSPISGHRSVSWYQQTPGQGLQFLFEYFSETQRNKGNFPGRFSGRQFSNSRSEMNVSTLELGDSALYLCASSSGTTQQETQYFGPGTRLLVL.

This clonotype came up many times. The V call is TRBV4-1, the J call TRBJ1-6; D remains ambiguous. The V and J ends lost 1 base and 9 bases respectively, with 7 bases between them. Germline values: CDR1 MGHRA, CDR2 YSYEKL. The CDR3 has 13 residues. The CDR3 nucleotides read TGCGCCAGCAGCCAAGTAGTGGGTTCACCCCTCCACTTT. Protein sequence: CASSQVVGSPLHF.

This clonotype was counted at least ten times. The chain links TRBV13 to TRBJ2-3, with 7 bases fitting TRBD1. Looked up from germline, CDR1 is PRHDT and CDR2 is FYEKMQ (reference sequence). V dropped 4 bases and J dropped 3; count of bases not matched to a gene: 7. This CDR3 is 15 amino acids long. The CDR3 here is CASSYDRVVTDTQYF. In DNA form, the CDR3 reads TGTGCCAGCAGCTACGACAGGGTAGTAACAGATACGCAGTATTTT.

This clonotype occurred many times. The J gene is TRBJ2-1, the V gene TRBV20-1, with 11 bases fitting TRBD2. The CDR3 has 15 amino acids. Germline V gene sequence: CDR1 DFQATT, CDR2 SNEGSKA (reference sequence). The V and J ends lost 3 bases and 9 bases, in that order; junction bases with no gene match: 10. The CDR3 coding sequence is TGCAGTGCTAGTCCGACTAGCGGGGACGCTTTTGAGCAGTTCTTC. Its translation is CSASPTSGDAFEQFF.

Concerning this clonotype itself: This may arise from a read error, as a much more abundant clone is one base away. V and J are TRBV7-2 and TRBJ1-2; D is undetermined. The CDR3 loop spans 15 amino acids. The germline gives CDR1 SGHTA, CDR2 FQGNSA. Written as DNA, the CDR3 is TGTGCCAGCAGCTTATATGCGGCGCTTTCCTATGGCGACACCTTC. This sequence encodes CASSLYAALSYGDTF.

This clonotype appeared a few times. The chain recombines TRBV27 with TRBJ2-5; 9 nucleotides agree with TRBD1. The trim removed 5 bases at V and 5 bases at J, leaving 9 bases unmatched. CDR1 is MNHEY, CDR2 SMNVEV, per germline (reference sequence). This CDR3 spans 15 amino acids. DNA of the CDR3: TGTGCCAGCAGTCCCGGGGACAGGGATACGGAGACCCAGTACTTC. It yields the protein CASSPGDRDTETQYF.

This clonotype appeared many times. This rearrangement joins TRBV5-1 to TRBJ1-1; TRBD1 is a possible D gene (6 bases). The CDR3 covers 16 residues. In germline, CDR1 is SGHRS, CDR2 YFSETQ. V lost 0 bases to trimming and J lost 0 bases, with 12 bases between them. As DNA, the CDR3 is TGCGCCAGCAGCTTGGTACCGGACAGTTTGAACACTGAAGCTTTCTTT. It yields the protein CASSLVPDSLNTEAFF.

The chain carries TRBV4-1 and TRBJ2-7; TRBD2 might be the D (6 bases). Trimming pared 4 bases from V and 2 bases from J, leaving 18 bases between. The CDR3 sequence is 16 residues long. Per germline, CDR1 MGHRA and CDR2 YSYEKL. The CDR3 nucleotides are TGCGCCAGCAGCCGGTTGGGGTCTAGCGCAGCCTACGAGCAGTACTTC. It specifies CASSRLGSSAAYEQYF.

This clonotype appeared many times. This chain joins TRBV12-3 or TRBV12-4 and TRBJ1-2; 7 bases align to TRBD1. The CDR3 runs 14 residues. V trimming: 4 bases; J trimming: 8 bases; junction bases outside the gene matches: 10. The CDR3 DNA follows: TGTGCCAGCAGTTCCACCCGGACAGGATGGGGCTACACCTTC. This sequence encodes CASSSTRTGWGYTF.

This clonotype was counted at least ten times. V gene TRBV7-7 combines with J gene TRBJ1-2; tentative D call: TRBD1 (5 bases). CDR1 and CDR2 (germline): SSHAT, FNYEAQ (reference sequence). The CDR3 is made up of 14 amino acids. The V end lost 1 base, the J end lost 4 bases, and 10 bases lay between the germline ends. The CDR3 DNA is TGTGCCAGCAGCTTAGACGACAGACTCTATGGCTACACCTTC. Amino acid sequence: CASSLDDRLYGYTF.

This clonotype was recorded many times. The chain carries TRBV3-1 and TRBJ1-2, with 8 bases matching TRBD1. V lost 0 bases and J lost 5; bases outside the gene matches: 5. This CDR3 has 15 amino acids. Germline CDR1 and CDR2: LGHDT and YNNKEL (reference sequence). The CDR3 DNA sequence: TGTGCCAGCAGCCAAGACCAGGGGGCAAGGTATGGCTACACCTTC. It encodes CASSQDQGARYGYTF.

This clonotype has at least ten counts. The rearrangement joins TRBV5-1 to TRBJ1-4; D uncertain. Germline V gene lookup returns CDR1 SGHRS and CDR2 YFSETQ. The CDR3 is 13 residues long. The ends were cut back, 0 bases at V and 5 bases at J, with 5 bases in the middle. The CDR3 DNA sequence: TGCGCCAGCAGCTTGGTAGGGAATGAAAAACTGTTTTTT. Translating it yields CASSLVGNEKLFF. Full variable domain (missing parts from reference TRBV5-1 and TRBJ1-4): KAGVTQTPRYLIKTRGQQVTLSCSPISGHRSVSWYQQTPGQGLQFLFEYFSETQRNKGNFPGRFSGRQFSNSRSEMNVSTLELGDSALYLCASSLVGNEKLFFGSGTQLSVL.

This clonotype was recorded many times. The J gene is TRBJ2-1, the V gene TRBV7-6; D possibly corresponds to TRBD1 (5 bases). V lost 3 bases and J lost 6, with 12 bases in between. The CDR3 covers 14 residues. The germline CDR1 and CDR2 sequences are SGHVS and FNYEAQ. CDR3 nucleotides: TGTGCCAGCAGCTTGACAGCCCATAGCAATGAGCAGTTCTTC. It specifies CASSLTAHSNEQFF. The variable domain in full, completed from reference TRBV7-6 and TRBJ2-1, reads GAGVSQSPRYKVTKRGQDVALRCDPISGHVSLYWYRQALGQGPEFLTYFNYEAQQDKSGLPNDRFSAERPEGSISTLTIQRTEQRDSAMYRCASSLTAHSNEQFFGPGTRLTVL.

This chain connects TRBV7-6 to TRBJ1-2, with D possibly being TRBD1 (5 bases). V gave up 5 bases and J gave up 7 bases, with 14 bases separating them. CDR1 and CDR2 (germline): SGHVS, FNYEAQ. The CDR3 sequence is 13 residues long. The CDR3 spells CASSAGGGGGYTF. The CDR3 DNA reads TGTGCCAGCAGCGCCGGGGGGGGTGGTGGCTACACCTTC.

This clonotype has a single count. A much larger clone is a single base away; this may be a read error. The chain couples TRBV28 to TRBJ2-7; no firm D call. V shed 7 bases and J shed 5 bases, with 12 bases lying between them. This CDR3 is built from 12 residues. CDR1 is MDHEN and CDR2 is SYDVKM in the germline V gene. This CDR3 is CASTLSGHEQYF. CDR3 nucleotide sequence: TGTGCCAGCACCCTGAGTGGCCACGAGCAGTACTTC.

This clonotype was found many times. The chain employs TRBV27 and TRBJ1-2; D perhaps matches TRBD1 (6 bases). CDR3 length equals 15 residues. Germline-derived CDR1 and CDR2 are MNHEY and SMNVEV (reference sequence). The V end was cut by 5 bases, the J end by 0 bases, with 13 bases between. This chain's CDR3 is CASSPTGWTNYGYTF. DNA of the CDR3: TGTGCCAGCAGTCCCACAGGGTGGACTAACTATGGCTACACCTTC.

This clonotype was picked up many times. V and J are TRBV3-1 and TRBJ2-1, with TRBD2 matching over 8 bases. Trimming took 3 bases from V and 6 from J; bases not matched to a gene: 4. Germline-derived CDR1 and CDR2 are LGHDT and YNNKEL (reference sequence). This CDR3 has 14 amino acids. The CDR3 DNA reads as TGTGCCAGCAGCCAGGTAGCGGGGCTCAATGAGCAGTTCTTC. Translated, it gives CASSQVAGLNEQFF.

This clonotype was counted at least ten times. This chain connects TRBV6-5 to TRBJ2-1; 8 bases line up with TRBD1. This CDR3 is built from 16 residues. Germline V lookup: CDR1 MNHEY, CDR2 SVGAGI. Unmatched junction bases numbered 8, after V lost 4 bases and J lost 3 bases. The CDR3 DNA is TGTGCCAGCAGTTCCCTACAGGGGGTTTTCTACAATGAGCAGTTCTTC. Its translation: CASSSLQGVFYNEQFF.

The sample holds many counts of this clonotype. The CDR3 DNA follows: TGTGCCAGCAGCCCCTACCCTAGACGGGGGACAGATACGCAGTATTTT. Translation gives CASSPYPRRGTDTQYF. The genes are TRBV7-9 and TRBJ2-3, with D perhaps TRBD2 (6 bases). CDR1 SEHNR and CDR2 FQNEAQ come from the germline V gene (reference sequence). The CDR3 length is 16 residues. V lost 5 bases and J lost 3, with 18 bases in between.

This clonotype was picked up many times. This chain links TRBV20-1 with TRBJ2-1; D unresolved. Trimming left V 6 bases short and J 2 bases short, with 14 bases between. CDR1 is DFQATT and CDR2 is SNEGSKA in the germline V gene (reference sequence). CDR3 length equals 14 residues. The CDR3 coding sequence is TGCAGTGCGGAACAGTCCCCCGCCTACAATGAGCAGTTCTTC. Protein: CSAEQSPAYNEQFF.

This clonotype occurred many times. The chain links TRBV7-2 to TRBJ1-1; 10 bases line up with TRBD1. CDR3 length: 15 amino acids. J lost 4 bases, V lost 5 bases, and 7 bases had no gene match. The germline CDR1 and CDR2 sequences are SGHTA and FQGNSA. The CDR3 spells CASSPRQGAGTEAFF. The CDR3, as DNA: TGTGCCAGCAGCCCGAGACAGGGGGCGGGCACTGAAGCTTTCTTT. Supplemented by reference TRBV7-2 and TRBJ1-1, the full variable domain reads GAGVSQSPSNKVTEKGKDVELRCDPISGHTALYWYRQSLGQGLEFLIYFQGNSAPDKSGLPSDRFSAERTGGSVSTLTIQRTQQEDSAVYLCASSPRQGAGTEAFFGQGTRLTVV.

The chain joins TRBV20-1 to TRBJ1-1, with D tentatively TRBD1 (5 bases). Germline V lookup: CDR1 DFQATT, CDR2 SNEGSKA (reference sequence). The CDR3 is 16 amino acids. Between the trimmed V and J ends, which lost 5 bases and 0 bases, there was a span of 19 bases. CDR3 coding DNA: TGCAGTGCTGTGCCGGGACCGAATTATCTGAACACTGAAGCTTTCTTT. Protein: CSAVPGPNYLNTEAFF.

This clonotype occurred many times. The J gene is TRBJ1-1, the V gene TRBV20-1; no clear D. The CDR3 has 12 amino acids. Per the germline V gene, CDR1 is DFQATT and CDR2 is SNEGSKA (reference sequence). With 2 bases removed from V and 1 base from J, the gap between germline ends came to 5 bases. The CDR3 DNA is TGCAGTGCTAGACAGTCGAACACTGAAGCTTTCTTT. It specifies CSARQSNTEAFF.

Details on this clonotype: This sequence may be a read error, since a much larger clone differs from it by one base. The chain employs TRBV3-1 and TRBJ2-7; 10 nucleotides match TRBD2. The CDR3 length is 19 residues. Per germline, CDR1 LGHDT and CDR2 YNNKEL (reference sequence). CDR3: CACRGPGLAPRRNSYEQYF. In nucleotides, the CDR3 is TGTGCCTGCAGGGGACCGGGACTAGCGCCGCGCCGTAACTCCTACGAGCAGTACTTC.